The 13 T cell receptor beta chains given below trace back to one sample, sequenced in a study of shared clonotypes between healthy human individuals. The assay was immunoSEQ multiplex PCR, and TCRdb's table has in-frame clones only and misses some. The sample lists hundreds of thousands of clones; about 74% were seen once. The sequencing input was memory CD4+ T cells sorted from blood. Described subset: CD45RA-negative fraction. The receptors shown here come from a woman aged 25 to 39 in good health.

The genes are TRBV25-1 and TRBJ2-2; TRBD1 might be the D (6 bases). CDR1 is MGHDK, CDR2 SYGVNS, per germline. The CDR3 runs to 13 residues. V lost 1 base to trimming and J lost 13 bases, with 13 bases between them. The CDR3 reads CASSESDRLGLFF. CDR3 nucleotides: TGTGCCAGCAGTGAATCCGACAGGCTGGGGCTGTTTTTT.

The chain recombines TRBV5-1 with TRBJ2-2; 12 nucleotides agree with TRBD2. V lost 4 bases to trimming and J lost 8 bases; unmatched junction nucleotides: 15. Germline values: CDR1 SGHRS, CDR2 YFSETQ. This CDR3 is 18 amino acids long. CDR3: CASSPGLAGKGVAGELFF. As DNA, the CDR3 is TGCGCCAGCAGCCCTGGACTAGCGGGAAAAGGTGTTGCGGGGGAGCTGTTTTTT.

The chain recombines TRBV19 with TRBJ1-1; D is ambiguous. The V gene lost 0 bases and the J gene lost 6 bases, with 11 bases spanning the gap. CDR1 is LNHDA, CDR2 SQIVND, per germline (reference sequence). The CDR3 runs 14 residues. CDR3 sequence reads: CASSIDISEPEAFF. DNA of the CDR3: TGTGCCAGTAGTATAGATATATCGGAACCTGAAGCTTTCTTT. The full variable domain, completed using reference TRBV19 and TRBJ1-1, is DGGITQSPKYLFRKEGQNVTLSCEQNLNHDAMYWYRQDPGQGLRLIYYSQIVNDFQKGDIAEGYSVSREKKESFPLTVTSAQKNPTAFYLCASSIDISEPEAFFGQGTRLTVV.

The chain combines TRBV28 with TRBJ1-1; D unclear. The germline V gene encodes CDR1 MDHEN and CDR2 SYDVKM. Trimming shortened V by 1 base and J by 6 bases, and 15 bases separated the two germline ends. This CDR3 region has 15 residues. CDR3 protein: CASSLSYGVQPEAFF. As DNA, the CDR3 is TGTGCCAGCAGTTTATCCTACGGTGTTCAGCCTGAAGCTTTCTTT. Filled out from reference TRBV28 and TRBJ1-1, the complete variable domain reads DVKVTQSSRYLVKRTGEKVFLECVQDMDHENMFWYRQDPGLGLRLIYFSYDVKMKEKGDIPEGYSVSREKKERFSLILESASTNQTSMYLCASSLSYGVQPEAFFGQGTRLTVV.

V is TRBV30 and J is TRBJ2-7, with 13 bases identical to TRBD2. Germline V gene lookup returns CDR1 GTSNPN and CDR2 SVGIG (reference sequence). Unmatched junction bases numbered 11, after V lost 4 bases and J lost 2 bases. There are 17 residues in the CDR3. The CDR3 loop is CAWNAPGLAGPPYEQYF. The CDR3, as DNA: TGTGCCTGGAATGCCCCGGGACTAGCGGGACCCCCCTACGAGCAGTACTTC.

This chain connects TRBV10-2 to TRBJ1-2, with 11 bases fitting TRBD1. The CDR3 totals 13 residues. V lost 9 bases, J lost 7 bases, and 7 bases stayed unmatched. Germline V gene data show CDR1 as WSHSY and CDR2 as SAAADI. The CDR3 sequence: CASFSGTGGGYTF. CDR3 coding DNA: TGCGCCAGTTTTTCCGGGACAGGGGGTGGCTACACCTTC.

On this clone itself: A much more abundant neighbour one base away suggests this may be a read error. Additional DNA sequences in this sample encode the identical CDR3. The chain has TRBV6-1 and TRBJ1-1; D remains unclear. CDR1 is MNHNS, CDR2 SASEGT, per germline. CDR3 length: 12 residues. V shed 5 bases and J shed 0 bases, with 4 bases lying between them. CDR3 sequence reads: CASSPMNTEAFF. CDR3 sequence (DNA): TGTGCCAGCAGTCCCATGAACACTGAAGCTTTCTTT.

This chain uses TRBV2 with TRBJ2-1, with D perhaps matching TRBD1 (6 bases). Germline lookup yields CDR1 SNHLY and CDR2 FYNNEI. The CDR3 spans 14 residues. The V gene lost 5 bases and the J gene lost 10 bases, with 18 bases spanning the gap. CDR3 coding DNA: TGTGCCAGCAGTACCAAAACAGGGAGCGGCGAGCAGTTCTTC. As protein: CASSTKTGSGEQFF.

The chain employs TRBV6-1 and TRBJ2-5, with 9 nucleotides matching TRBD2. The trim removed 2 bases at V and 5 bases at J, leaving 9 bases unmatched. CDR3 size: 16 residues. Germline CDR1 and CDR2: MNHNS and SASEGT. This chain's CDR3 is CASSENPSGNGETQYF. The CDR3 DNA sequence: TGTGCCAGCAGTGAAAATCCTAGCGGGAACGGGGAGACCCAGTACTTC.

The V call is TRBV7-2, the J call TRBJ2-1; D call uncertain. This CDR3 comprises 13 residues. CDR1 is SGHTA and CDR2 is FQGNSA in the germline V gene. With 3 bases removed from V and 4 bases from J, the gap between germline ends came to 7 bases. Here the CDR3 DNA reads TGTGCCAGCAGCTTTGGCGGTTACAATGAGCAGTTCTTC. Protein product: CASSFGGYNEQFF.

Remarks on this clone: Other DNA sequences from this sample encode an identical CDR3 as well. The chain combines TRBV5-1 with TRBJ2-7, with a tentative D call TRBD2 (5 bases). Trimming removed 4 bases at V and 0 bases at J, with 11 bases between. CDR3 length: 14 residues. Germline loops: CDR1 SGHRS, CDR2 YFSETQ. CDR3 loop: CASSRTGSSYEQYF. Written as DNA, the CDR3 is TGCGCCAGCAGCCGGACGGGGAGCTCCTACGAGCAGTACTTC.

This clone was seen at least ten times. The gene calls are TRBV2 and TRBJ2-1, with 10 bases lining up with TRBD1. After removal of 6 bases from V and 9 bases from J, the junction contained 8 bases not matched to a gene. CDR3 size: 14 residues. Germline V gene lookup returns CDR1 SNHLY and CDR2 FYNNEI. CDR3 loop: CASRSGTGVGEQFF. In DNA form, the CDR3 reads TGTGCCAGCAGATCCGGGACAGGGGTGGGTGAGCAGTTCTTC.

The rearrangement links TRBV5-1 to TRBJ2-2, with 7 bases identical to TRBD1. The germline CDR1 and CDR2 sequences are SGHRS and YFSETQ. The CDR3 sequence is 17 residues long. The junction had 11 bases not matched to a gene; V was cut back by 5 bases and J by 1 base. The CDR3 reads CASRGLWRTGNTGELFF. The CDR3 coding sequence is TGCGCCAGCAGGGGGTTGTGGCGGACAGGGAACACCGGGGAGCTGTTTTTT.